One sample yielded the 26 T cell receptor beta chains listed below, sequenced in a study of PD-1 blockade in mismatch repair-deficient tumors. Data came from immunoSEQ multiplex PCR; TCRdb stores just in-frame clones and leaves some out. The repertoire holds fewer than 100,000 clones, with roughly 80% as singletons. The sample here was peripheral blood, taken 12 weeks after starting pembrolizumab. The receptors were gathered from an adult with mismatch repair-deficient cancer.

The table lists this clone with a few counts. This chain joins TRBV10-3 and TRBJ1-1; no reliable D call. The CDR3 has 15 amino acids. Germline V gene sequence: CDR1 ENHRY, CDR2 SYGVKD. V shed 6 bases and J shed 1 base, with 15 bases lying between them. CDR3 in amino acids: CAIRTNVGGNTEAFF. CDR3 in DNA: TGTGCCATCAGGACGAACGTGGGCGGGAACACTGAAGCTTTCTTT.

A single count supports this clone. The chain links TRBV6-5 to TRBJ2-7, with D perhaps TRBD1 or TRBD2 (5 bases each). Germline lookup yields CDR1 MNHEY and CDR2 SVGAGI. V lost 0 bases and J 5 bases, leaving 8 bases between the germline ends. The CDR3 length is 13 residues. The CDR3 nucleotides read TGTGCCAGCAGTTACTCAGGGGACCACGAGCAGTACTTC. Its translation: CASSYSGDHEQYF.

The chain is built from TRBV15 and TRBJ2-1; the D gene is possibly TRBD1 (6 bases). V gave up 2 bases and J gave up 5 bases, with 13 bases separating them. Germline-derived CDR1 and CDR2 are LNHNV and YYDKDF (reference sequence). The CDR3 is made up of 15 amino acids. CDR3 coding DNA: TGTGCCACCAGCAGATCCCCAGGGGTGAACAATGAGCAGTTCTTC. It specifies CATSRSPGVNNEQFF.

The genes are TRBV6-5 and TRBJ2-1, with D unclear. The length of the CDR3 is 16 residues. The germline V gene encodes CDR1 MNHEY and CDR2 SVGAGI. The germline V and J ends were trimmed by 0 bases and 0 bases, with 9 bases remaining between them. The CDR3 DNA reads TGTGCCAGCAGTTACTCTACTGTAAGCTCCTACAATGAGCAGTTCTTC. It codes for CASSYSTVSSYNEQFF.

V and J are TRBV9 and TRBJ2-6, with TRBD1 identical over 9 bases. The germline CDR1 and CDR2 sequences are SGDLS and YYNGEE. This CDR3 contains 19 residues. V shed 0 bases, J shed 0 bases, and the junction held 7 bases outside the gene matches. In nucleotides, the CDR3 is TGTGCCAGCAGCGTAGCTGGGACAGGGCGATCCTCTGGGGCCAACGTCCTGACTTTC. It codes for CASSVAGTGRSSGANVLTF.

The chain recombines TRBV29-1 with TRBJ1-1; D is possibly TRBD1 (5 bases). V was cut by 4 bases and J by 4 bases, with 13 bases left in between. The CDR3 contains 13 residues. From germline, CDR1 is SQVTM and CDR2 ANQGSEA. CDR3 region: CSVAGGEGTEAFF. DNA of the CDR3: TGCAGCGTTGCCGGGGGGGAGGGCACTGAAGCTTTCTTT.

The chain links TRBV9 to TRBJ2-2, with a possible D match to TRBD2 (5 bases). This CDR3 comprises 15 residues. Trimming left V 0 bases short and J 4 bases short, with 10 bases between. Per germline, CDR1 SGDLS and CDR2 YYNGEE. The CDR3 nucleotides read TGTGCCAGCAGCGTAGCGAGGGTTAGCACCGGGGAGCTGTTTTTT. Amino acids: CASSVARVSTGELFF.

This clone came up a few times. This chain uses TRBV5-1 with TRBJ2-1; 7 bases match TRBD2. V lost 4 bases, J lost 5 bases, and 6 bases stayed unmatched. The CDR3 is 14 residues long. Looked up from germline, CDR1 is SGHRS and CDR2 is YFSETQ. In DNA form, the CDR3 reads TGCGCCAGCAGCCTGAGGGCGGGGGACAATGAGCAGTTCTTC. It specifies CASSLRAGDNEQFF.

This clone was found a few times. CDR3 loop: CASSESNRGSYEQYF. The CDR3 DNA follows: TGCGCCAGCAGTGAGTCAAACAGGGGCTCCTACGAGCAGTACTTC. V gene TRBV10-2 combines with J gene TRBJ2-7; 7 bases are a match to TRBD1. The CDR3 totals 15 residues. Germline values: CDR1 WSHSY, CDR2 SAAADI. The trim removed 0 bases at V and 0 bases at J, leaving 2 bases unmatched.

This clone has at least ten counts. This chain links TRBV10-3 with TRBJ1-1, with 7 bases matching TRBD1. Germline V gene data show CDR1 as ENHRY and CDR2 as SYGVKD. CDR3 length equals 14 residues. V was pared by 6 bases and J by 3 bases, with 7 bases of the junction left unmatched. CDR3 in amino acids: CAISTTGSDTEAFF. CDR3 DNA: TGTGCCATCAGCACGACAGGGAGTGACACTGAAGCTTTCTTT.

J is TRBJ1-3 and V is TRBV18, with D unresolved. In germline, CDR1 is KGHSH, CDR2 LQKENI. The CDR3 loop spans 15 amino acids. The V gene lost 1 base and the J gene lost 2 bases, with 9 bases spanning the gap. The CDR3, as DNA: TGTGCCAGCTCACCACAGGGCTATACTGGAAACACCATATATTTT. Amino acids: CASSPQGYTGNTIYF. Full variable domain (outside the CDR3, taken from reference TRBV18 and TRBJ1-3): NAGVMQNPRHLVRRRGQEARLRCSPMKGHSHVYWYRQLPEEGLKFMVYLQKENIIDESGMPKERFSAEFPKEGPSILRIQQVVRGDSAAYFCASSPQGYTGNTIYFGEGSWLTVV.

J is TRBJ2-5 and V is TRBV9, with 10 bases identical to TRBD1. The junction had 6 bases not matched to a gene; V was cut back by 1 base and J by 3 bases. This CDR3 is 16 amino acids long. Germline CDR1 reads SGDLS; CDR2 reads YYNGEE. The CDR3 nucleotides are TGTGCCAGCAGCGTACCCGAGGGACAGGGGAAAGAGACCCAGTACTTC. It specifies CASSVPEGQGKETQYF.

The chain links TRBV5-8 to TRBJ2-1; 7 bases line up with TRBD2. The CDR3 has 15 amino acids. V dropped 4 bases and J dropped 5; count of bases not matched to a gene: 9. Germline CDR1 reads SGHTS; CDR2 reads YDEGEE. The CDR3 sequence is CASSLTGLPNNEQFF. In DNA, the CDR3 is TGTGCCAGCAGCCTGACGGGACTACCTAACAATGAGCAGTTCTTC.

The CDR3 spells CACALRDLAFF. For the CDR3, the DNA is TGTGCCTGCGCTCTCAGGGATCTAGCTTTCTTT. The genes are TRBV30 and TRBJ1-1; tentative D call: TRBD1 (5 bases). Germline assignment: CDR1 GTSNPN and CDR2 SVGIG (reference sequence). This CDR3 spans 11 amino acids. V was pared by 6 bases and J by 10 bases, with 15 bases between.

This rearrangement joins TRBV28 to TRBJ1-5, with unresolved D. Germline values: CDR1 MDHEN, CDR2 SYDVKM. The CDR3 length is 13 residues. Trimming cost V 6 bases and J 0 bases, with 6 bases left between them. CDR3 sequence (DNA): TGTGCCAGCAGAAGCCATAGCAATCAGCCCCAGCATTTT. Its protein is CASRSHSNQPQHF.

This clone was observed once. The CDR3 spells CASSQESGLGSDTQYF. In DNA, the CDR3 is TGTGCCAGCAGCCAAGAGTCGGGTCTGGGTTCGGATACGCAGTATTTT. This chain connects TRBV4-2 to TRBJ2-3; no definite D call. V lost 0 bases, J lost 6 bases, and 16 bases lay in between. Germline V CDR1 and CDR2: LGHNA, YNFKEQ. This CDR3 contains 16 residues.

The chain is built from TRBV30 and TRBJ1-2, with a tentative D call TRBD1 (6 bases). The CDR3 is 14 amino acids. V shed 4 bases and J shed 4 bases, with 16 bases lying between them. CDR1 GTSNPN and CDR2 SVGIG come from the germline V gene (reference sequence). CDR3 protein: CAWNEGGPIYGYTF. As DNA, the CDR3 is TGTGCCTGGAATGAGGGGGGACCGATCTATGGCTACACCTTC.

V gene TRBV7-3 combines with J gene TRBJ2-5; 8 positions match TRBD2. The CDR3 contains 14 residues. Unmatched junction bases numbered 0, after V lost 3 bases and J lost 0 bases. CDR1 SGHTA and CDR2 FQGTGA come from the germline V gene. The CDR3 loop reads CASSFGRDQETQYF. The CDR3 DNA reads as TGTGCCAGCAGCTTCGGGAGGGACCAAGAGACCCAGTACTTC.

CDR3 region: CSVIMTGRNTGELFF. The CDR3 DNA reads as TGCAGCGTTATAATGACAGGCAGGAACACCGGGGAGCTGTTTTTT. The chain is built from TRBV29-1 and TRBJ2-2, with D possibly matching TRBD1 (6 bases). The V end lost 5 bases, the J end lost 1 base, and 14 bases lay between the germline ends. From germline, CDR1 is SQVTM and CDR2 ANQGSEA. The CDR3 runs to 15 residues.

The chain carries TRBV7-2 and TRBJ2-5; D is unresolved. The ends were cut back, 3 bases at V and 1 base at J, with 6 bases in the middle. The germline V gene has CDR1 SGHTA and CDR2 FQGNSA. The CDR3 has 13 residues. This CDR3 is CASSLAVQETQYF. The CDR3 nucleotides are TGTGCCAGCAGCTTGGCAGTCCAAGAGACCCAGTACTTC. The full variable domain, rest sourced from reference TRBV7-2 and TRBJ2-5, is GAGVSQSPSNKVTEKGKDVELRCDPISGHTALYWYRQSLGQGLEFLIYFQGNSAPDKSGLPSDRFSAERTGGSVSTLTIQRTQQEDSAVYLCASSLAVQETQYFGPGTRLLVL.

The rearrangement joins TRBV23-1 to TRBJ2-5, with 12 bases that match TRBD1. TRBV23-1 is an ORF, and what it does is uncertain. Trimming removed 2 bases from V and 5 bases from J; junction bases left unmatched: 12. This CDR3 comprises 18 residues. The CDR3 DNA follows: TGCGCCAGCAGTCAAACCCGGGTCCGGGACAGGGGGCCGGAGACCCAGTACTTC. Translation: CASSQTRVRDRGPETQYF.

This sequence joins TRBV12-5 and TRBJ2-3; 12 bases match TRBD2. The CDR3 contains 20 residues. The trim removed 7 bases at V and 3 bases at J, leaving 20 bases unmatched. Germline V gene data show CDR1 as LGHNT and CDR2 as FRNRAP. The CDR3 protein is CASAPAKASGLAGQTDTQYF. For the CDR3, the DNA is TGTGCTAGTGCCCCAGCGAAGGCATCCGGACTAGCGGGACAAACAGATACGCAGTATTTT.

This rearrangement joins TRBV29-1 to TRBJ2-1; TRBD1 or TRBD2 may be the D gene (5 bases each). The CDR3 is 14 residues long. Trimming cost V 5 bases and J 9 bases, with 20 bases left between them. The germline CDR1 and CDR2 sequences are SQVTM and ANQGSEA. The CDR3 is CSVPRGRDHGEQFF. Here the CDR3 DNA reads TGCAGCGTTCCTCGGGGACGAGATCATGGTGAGCAGTTCTTC.

The chain links TRBV5-1 to TRBJ2-3; D possibly corresponds to TRBD1 (6 bases). The CDR3 sequence is 12 residues long. The V and J ends lost 4 bases and 9 bases respectively, with 12 bases between them. Germline CDR1 is SGHRS and CDR2 is YFSETQ. CDR3 protein: CASSPTGGTQYF. The CDR3 DNA sequence: TGCGCCAGCAGCCCGACAGGAGGCACGCAGTATTTT.

The chain combines TRBV13 with TRBJ2-1; 10 bases line up with TRBD2. Germline assignment: CDR1 PRHDT and CDR2 FYEKMQ (reference sequence). CDR3 length equals 18 residues. The V gene end was trimmed by 5 bases and the J gene end by 2 bases; junction bases not matched to a gene: 12. CDR3 sequence: CASSPGTSARRAYNEQFF. The CDR3 region has the DNA TGTGCCAGCAGCCCCGGGACTAGCGCCAGGAGGGCCTACAATGAGCAGTTCTTC.

The chain has TRBV11-2 and TRBJ1-1; a possible D gene is TRBD1 (5 bases). Germline V lookup: CDR1 SGHAT, CDR2 FQNNGV. The CDR3 runs to 15 residues. With 2 bases removed from V and 0 bases from J, the gap between germline ends came to 10 bases. The CDR3 region is CASSLMGGLNTEAFF. The CDR3 nucleotides are TGTGCCAGCAGCTTAATGGGGGGTTTGAACACTGAAGCTTTCTTT.